The 8 T cell receptor beta chains presented below share a single source sample, sequenced in a study of cytomegalovirus exposure and HLA in healthy donors. Assay: immunoSEQ multiplex PCR; the TCRdb copy retains only in-frame clones and omits some. Here the sample spans roughly 80,000 clones, 94% being singletons. Sequencing was carried out using PBMCs. Source of these receptors: a woman aged 18 to 35 in good health and CMV-seronegative.

This chain joins TRBV5-1 and TRBJ2-1, with 15 bases fitting TRBD2. The CDR3 runs 18 residues. In germline, CDR1 is SGHRS, CDR2 YFSETQ. V lost 3 bases, J lost 9 bases, and 13 bases stayed unmatched. The CDR3 DNA reads TGCGCCAGCAGCTCCGGGACTAGCGGGAGGACCTCCCGTGGTGAGCAGTTCTTC. This translates into CASSSGTSGRTSRGEQFF.

This clone showed up just once. The CDR3 reads CASSLVAGPQLEQYF. For the CDR3, the DNA is TGTGCCAGCAGCTTGGTAGCGGGACCCCAACTCGAGCAGTACTTC. The chain couples TRBV5-5 to TRBJ2-7; 8 nucleotides align to TRBD2. Germline CDR1 reads SGHKS; CDR2 reads YYEKEE (reference sequence). The V gene end was trimmed by 0 bases and the J gene end by 6 bases; junction bases not matched to a gene: 8. CDR3 size: 15 residues.

This rearrangement joins TRBV28 to TRBJ2-3, with 10 bases aligning to TRBD2. The CDR3 spans 16 residues. Germline loops: CDR1 MDHEN, CDR2 SYDVKM. Trimming cost V 3 bases and J 6 bases; bases outside gene matches: 9. CDR3 sequence: CASSFRLAGVVDTQYF. The CDR3 DNA reads TGTGCCAGCAGTTTTAGGCTAGCGGGAGTAGTCGATACGCAGTATTTT.

V is TRBV5-6 and J is TRBJ1-4; the D is unclear. The CDR3 totals 14 residues. The germline CDR1 and CDR2 sequences are SGHDT and YYEEEE. V was pared by 3 bases and J by 8 bases, with 14 bases between. In nucleotides, the CDR3 is TGTGCCAGCAGCTCCCTGGGCGGGAACGAAAAACTGTTTTTT. Its protein product is CASSSLGGNEKLFF.

This clone has more than one count but fewer than ten. The CDR3 reads CSASGSEQYF. The CDR3 DNA sequence: TGCAGTGCTTCGGGGTCCGAGCAGTACTTC. This chain connects TRBV20-1 to TRBJ2-7, with D possibly matching TRBD2 (5 bases). The germline CDR1 and CDR2 sequences are DFQATT and SNEGSKA (reference sequence). The CDR3 runs to 10 residues. V was clipped by 5 bases and J by 6 bases, with 8 bases between them.

The rearrangement joins TRBV13 to TRBJ2-3; a weak D match, TRBD2 (6 bases). Trimming stripped 5 bases from V and 0 bases from J, with 15 bases between. CDR1 PRHDT and CDR2 FYEKMQ come from the germline V gene (reference sequence). CDR3 length equals 16 residues. The CDR3 coding sequence is TGTGCCAGCAGCCTCAGCCGGGACTCGAGCACAGATACGCAGTATTTT. Translated, it gives CASSLSRDSSTDTQYF.

The V gene is TRBV19, the J gene TRBJ2-7, with 13 bases lining up with TRBD2. V lost 5 bases to trimming and J lost 4 bases; unmatched junction nucleotides: 5. This CDR3 comprises 15 residues. CDR1 is LNHDA, CDR2 SQIVND, per germline (reference sequence). CDR3 loop: CASSGTSGEQYEQYF. CDR3 nucleotide sequence: TGTGCCAGTAGTGGGACTAGCGGGGAGCAGTACGAGCAGTACTTC. Drawing the rest from reference TRBV19 and TRBJ2-7, the complete variable domain is DGGITQSPKYLFRKEGQNVTLSCEQNLNHDAMYWYRQDPGQGLRLIYYSQIVNDFQKGDIAEGYSVSREKKESFPLTVTSAQKNPTAFYLCASSGTSGEQYEQYFGPGTRLTVT.

V usage is TRBV9 and J usage is TRBJ1-1; TRBD1 might be the D (6 bases). The CDR3 length is 12 residues. Trimming pared 3 bases from V and 7 bases from J, leaving 10 bases between. Germline loops: CDR1 SGDLS, CDR2 YYNGEE. The CDR3 sequence is CASSARGGEAFF. CDR3 DNA: TGTGCCAGCAGCGCCCGAGGGGGTGAAGCTTTCTTT.